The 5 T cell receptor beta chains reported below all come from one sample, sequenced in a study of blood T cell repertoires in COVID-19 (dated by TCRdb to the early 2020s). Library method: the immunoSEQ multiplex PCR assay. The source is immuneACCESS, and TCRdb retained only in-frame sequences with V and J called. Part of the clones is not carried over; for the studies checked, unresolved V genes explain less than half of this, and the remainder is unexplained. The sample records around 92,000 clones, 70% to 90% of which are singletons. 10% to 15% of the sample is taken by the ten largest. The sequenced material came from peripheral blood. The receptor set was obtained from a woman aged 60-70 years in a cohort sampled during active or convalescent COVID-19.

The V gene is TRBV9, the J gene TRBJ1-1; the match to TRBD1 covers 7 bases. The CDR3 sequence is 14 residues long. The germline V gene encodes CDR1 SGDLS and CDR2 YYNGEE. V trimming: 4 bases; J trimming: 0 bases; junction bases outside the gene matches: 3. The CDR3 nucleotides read TGTGCCAGCAGCCCGGGACAGATGAACACTGAAGCTTTCTTT. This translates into CASSPGQMNTEAFF.

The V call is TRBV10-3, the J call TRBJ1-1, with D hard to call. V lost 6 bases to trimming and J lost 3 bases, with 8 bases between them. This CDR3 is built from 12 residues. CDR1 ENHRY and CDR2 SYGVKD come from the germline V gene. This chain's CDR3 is CAISGGDTEAFF. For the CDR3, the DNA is TGTGCCATCAGCGGCGGAGACACTGAAGCTTTCTTT.

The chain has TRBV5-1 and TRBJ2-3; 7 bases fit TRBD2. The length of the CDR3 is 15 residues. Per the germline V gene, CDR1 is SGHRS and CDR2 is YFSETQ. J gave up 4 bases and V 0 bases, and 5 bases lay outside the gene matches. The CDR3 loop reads CASSLVGRSSDTQYF. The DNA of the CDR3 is TGCGCCAGCAGCTTGGTCGGGAGGTCGTCAGATACGCAGTATTTT.

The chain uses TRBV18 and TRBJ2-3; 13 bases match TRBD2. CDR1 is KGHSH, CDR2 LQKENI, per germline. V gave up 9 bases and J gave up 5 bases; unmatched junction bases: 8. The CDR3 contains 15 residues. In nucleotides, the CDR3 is TGTGCCAGTTCCACTAGCGGGGGGGCCGGAGATACGCAGTATTTT. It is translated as CASSTSGGAGDTQYF.

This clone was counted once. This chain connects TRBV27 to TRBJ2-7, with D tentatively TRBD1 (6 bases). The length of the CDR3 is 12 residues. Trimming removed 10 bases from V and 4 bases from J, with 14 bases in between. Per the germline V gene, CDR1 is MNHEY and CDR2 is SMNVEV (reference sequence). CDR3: CANRTGKYEQYF. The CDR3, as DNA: TGTGCCAACAGAACAGGGAAATACGAGCAGTACTTC.